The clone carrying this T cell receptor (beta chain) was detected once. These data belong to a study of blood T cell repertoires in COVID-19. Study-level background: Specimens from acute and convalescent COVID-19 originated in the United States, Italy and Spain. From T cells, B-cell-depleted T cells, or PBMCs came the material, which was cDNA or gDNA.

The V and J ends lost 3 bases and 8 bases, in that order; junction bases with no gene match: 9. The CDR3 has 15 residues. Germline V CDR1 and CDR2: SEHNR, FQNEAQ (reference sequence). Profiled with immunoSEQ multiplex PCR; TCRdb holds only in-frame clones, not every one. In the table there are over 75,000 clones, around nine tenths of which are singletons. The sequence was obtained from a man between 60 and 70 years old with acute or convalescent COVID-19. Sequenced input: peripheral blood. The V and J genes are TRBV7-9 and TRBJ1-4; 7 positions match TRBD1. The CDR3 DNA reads TGTGCCAGCAGCTTCACGGCAGGGGGACGGGAAAAACTGTTTTTT. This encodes CASSFTAGGREKLFF.